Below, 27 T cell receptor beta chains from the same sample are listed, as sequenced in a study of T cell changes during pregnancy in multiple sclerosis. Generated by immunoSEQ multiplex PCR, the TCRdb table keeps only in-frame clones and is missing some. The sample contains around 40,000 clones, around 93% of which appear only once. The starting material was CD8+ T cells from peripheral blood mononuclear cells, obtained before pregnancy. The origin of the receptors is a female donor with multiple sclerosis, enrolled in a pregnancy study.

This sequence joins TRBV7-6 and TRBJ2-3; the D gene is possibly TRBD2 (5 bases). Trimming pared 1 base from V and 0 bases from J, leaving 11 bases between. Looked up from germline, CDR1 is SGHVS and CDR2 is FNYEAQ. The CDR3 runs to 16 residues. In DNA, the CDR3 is TGTGCCAGCAGCTTAGAGGCGAGCGGTAGCACAGATACGCAGTATTTT. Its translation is CASSLEASGSTDTQYF.

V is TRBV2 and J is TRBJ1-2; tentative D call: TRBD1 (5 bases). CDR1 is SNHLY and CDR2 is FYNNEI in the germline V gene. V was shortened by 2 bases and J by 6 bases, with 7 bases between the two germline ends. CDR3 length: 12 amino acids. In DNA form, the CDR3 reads TGTGCCAGCAGTGAAAAAGGGGATGGCTACACCTTC. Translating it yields CASSEKGDGYTF.

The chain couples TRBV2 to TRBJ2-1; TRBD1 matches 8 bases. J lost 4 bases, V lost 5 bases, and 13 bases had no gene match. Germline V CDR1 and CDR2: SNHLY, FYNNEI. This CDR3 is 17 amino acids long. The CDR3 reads CASSQYGPGQVYNEQFF. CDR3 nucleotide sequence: TGTGCCAGCAGTCAGTACGGACCGGGACAGGTATACAATGAGCAGTTCTTC.

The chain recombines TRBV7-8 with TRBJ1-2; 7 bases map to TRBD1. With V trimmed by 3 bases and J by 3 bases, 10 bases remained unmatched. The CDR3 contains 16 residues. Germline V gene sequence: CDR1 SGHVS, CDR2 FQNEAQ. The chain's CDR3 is CASSLEPRTGDYGYTF. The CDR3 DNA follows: TGTGCCAGCAGCTTGGAACCCCGGACAGGAGACTATGGCTACACCTTC.

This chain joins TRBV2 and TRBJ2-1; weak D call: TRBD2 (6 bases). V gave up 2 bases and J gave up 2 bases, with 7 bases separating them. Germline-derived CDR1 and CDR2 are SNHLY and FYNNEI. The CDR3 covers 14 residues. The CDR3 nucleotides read TGTGCCAGCAGTGAACTAGCGACCTACAATGAGCAGTTCTTC. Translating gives CASSELATYNEQFF.

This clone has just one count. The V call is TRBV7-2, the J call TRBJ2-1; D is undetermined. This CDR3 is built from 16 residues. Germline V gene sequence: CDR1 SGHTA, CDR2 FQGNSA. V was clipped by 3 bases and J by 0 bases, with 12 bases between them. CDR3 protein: CASSLLPTSSYNEQFF. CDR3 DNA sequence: TGTGCCAGCAGCTTGCTACCAACGAGCTCCTACAATGAGCAGTTCTTC.

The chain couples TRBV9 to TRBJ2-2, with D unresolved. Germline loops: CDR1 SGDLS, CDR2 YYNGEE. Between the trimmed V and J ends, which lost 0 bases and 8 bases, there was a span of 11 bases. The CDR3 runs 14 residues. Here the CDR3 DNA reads TGTGCCAGCAGCGTAGTGGAGATGGCGGGGGAGCTGTTTTTT. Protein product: CASSVVEMAGELFF.

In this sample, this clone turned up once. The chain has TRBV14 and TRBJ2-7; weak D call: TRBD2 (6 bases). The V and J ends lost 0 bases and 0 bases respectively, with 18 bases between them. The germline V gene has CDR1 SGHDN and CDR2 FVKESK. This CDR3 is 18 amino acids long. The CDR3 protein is CASSQDAFGRGSSYEQYF. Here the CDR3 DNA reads TGTGCCAGCAGCCAAGATGCTTTCGGACGGGGGAGCTCCTACGAGCAGTACTTC.

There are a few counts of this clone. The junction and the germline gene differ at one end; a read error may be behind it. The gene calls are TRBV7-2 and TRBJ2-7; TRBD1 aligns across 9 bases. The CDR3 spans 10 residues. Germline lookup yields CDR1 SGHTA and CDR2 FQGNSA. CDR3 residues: CASRGTGLSF. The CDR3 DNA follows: TGTGCCAGCAGGGGGACAGGGTTGTCCTTC.

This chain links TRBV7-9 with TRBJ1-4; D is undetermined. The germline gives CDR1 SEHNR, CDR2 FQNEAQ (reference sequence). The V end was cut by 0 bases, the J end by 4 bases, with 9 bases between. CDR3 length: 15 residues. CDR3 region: CASSLARGNNEKLFF. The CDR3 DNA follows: TGTGCCAGCAGCTTAGCGAGAGGGAATAATGAAAAACTGTTTTTT.

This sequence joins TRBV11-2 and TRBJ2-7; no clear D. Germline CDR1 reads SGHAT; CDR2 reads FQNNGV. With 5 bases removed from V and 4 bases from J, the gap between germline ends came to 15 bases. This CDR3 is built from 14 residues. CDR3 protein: CASSRETKYYEQYF. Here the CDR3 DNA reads TGTGCCAGCAGCAGAGAGACAAAATATTACGAGCAGTACTTC. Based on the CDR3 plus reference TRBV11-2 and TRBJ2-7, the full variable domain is EAGVAQSPRYKIIEKRQSVAFWCNPISGHATLYWYQQILGQGPKLLIQFQNNGVVDDSQLPKDRFSAERLKGVDSTLKIQPAKLEDSAVYLCASSRETKYYEQYFGPGTRLTVT.

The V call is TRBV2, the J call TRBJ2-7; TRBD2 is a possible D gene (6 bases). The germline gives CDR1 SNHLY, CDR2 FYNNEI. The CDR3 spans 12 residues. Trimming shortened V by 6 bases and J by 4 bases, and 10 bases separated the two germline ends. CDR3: CASRGGHYEQYF. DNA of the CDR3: TGTGCCAGCAGGGGGGGTCATTACGAGCAGTACTTC.

The CDR3 DNA reads as TGCGCCAGCAGCATAAGGGGGACAGGGCACACCGGGGAGCTGTTTTTT. Encoded protein: CASSIRGTGHTGELFF. The chain links TRBV4-1 to TRBJ2-2, with 9 nucleotides matching TRBD1. This CDR3 region has 16 residues. V lost 5 bases, J lost 3 bases, and 7 bases stayed unmatched. Germline-derived CDR1 and CDR2 are MGHRA and YSYEKL.

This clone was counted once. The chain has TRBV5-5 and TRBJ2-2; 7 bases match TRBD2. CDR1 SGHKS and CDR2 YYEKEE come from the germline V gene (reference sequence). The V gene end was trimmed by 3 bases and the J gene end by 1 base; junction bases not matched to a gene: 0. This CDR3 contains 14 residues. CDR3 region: CASSWEGNTGELFF. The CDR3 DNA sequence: TGTGCCAGCAGCTGGGAGGGGAACACCGGGGAGCTGTTTTTT.

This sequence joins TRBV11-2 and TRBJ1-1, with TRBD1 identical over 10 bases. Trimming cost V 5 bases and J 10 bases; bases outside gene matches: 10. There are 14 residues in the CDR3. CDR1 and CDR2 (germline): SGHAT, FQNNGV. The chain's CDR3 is CASSPTDRGIRAFF. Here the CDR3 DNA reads TGTGCCAGCAGCCCGACGGACAGGGGGATACGAGCTTTCTTT.

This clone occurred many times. CDR3 region: CASSLPGGQVNYGYTF. CDR3 bases: TGTGCCAGCAGCTTACCCGGGGGACAGGTGAACTATGGCTACACCTTC. J is TRBJ1-2 and V is TRBV7-8; TRBD1 aligns across 8 bases. The germline V gene encodes CDR1 SGHVS and CDR2 FQNEAQ. This CDR3 spans 16 amino acids. V trimming: 2 bases; J trimming: 2 bases; junction bases outside the gene matches: 7.

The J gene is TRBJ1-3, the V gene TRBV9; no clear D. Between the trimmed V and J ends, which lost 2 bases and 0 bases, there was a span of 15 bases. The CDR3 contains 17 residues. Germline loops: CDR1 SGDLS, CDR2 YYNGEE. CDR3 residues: CASSVSPGRSSGNTIYF. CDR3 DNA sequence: TGTGCCAGCAGCGTCTCTCCCGGGAGGAGCTCTGGAAACACCATATATTTT.

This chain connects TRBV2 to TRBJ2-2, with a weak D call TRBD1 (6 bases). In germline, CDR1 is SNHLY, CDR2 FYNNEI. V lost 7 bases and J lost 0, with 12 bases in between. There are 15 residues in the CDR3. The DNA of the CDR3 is TGTGCCAGCACCACCGGGACACCGAACACCGGGGAGCTGTTTTTT. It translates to CASTTGTPNTGELFF.

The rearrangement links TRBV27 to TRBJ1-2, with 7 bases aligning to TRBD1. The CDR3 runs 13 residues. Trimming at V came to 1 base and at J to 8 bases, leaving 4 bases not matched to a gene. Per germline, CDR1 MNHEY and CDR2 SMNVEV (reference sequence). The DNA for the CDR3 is TGTGCCAGCAGTTTATTCACAGGGGACGGCTACACCTTC. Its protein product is CASSLFTGDGYTF.

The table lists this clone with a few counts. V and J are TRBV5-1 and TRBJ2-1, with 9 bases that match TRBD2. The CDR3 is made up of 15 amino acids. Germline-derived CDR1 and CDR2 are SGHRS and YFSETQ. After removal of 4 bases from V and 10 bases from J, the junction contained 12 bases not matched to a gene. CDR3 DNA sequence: TGCGCCAGCAGCGAGGGGACTAGCACCCTCCGGGAGCAGTTCTTC. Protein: CASSEGTSTLREQFF.

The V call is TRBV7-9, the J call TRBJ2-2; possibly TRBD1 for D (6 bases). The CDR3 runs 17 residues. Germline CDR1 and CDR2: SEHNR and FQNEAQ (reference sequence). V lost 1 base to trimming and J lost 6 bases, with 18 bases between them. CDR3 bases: TGTGCCAGCAGCTTAGATCGAAGGGCAGGGGACGCCGGGGAGCTGTTTTTT. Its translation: CASSLDRRAGDAGELFF.

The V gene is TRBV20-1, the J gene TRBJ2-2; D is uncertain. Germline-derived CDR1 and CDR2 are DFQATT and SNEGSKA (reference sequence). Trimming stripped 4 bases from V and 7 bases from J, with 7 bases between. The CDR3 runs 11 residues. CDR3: CSAMGDGELFF. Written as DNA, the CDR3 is TGCAGTGCTATGGGCGACGGGGAGCTGTTTTTT.

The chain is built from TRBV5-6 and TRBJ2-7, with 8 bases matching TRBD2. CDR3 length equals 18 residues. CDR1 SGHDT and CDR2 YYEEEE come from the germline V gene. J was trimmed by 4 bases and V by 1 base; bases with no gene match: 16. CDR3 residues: CASSLRGPGGGRKYEQYF. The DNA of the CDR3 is TGTGCCAGCAGCTTGCGTGGCCCGGGGGGGGGTAGGAAGTACGAGCAGTACTTC.

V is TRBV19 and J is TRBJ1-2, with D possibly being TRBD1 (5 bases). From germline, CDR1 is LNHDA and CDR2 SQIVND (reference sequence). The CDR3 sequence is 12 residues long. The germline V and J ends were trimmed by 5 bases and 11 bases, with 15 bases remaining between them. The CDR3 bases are TGTGCCAGTAGTCCTCCAGGGCCATCGTACACCTTC. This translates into CASSPPGPSYTF.

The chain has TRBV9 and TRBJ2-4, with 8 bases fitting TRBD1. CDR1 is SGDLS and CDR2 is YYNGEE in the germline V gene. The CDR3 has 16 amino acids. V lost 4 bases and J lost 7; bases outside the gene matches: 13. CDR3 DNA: TGTGCCAGCAGCCCATATACAGGGGGGTTTGAGAACATTCAGTACTTC. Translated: CASSPYTGGFENIQYF.

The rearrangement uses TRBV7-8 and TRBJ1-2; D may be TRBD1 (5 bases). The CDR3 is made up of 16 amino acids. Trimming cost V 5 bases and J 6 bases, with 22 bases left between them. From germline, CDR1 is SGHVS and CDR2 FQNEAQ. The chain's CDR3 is CASSETPRGTIDGYTF. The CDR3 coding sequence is TGTGCCAGCAGCGAAACTCCTAGAGGGACTATTGATGGCTACACCTTC.

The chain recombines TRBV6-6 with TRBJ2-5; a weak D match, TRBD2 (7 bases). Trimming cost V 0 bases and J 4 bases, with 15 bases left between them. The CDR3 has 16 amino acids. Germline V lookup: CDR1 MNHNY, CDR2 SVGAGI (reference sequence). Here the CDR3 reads CASSYSRGGPGETQYF. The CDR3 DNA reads TGTGCCAGCAGTTACTCGCGCGGGGGCCCTGGAGAGACCCAGTACTTC.